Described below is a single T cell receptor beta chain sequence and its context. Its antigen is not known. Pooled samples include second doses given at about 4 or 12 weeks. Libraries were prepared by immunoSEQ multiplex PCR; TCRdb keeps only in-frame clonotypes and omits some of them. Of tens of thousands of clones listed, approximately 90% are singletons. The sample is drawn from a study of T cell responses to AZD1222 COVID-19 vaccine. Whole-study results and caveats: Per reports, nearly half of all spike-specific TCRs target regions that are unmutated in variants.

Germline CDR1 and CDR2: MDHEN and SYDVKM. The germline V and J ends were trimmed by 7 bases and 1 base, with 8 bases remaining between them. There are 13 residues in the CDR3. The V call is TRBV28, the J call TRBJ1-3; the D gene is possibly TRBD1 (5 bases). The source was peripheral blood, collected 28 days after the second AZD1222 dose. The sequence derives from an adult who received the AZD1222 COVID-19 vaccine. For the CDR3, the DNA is TGTGCCAGCACCGAGGGGTCTGGAAACACCATATATTTT. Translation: CASTEGSGNTIYF.